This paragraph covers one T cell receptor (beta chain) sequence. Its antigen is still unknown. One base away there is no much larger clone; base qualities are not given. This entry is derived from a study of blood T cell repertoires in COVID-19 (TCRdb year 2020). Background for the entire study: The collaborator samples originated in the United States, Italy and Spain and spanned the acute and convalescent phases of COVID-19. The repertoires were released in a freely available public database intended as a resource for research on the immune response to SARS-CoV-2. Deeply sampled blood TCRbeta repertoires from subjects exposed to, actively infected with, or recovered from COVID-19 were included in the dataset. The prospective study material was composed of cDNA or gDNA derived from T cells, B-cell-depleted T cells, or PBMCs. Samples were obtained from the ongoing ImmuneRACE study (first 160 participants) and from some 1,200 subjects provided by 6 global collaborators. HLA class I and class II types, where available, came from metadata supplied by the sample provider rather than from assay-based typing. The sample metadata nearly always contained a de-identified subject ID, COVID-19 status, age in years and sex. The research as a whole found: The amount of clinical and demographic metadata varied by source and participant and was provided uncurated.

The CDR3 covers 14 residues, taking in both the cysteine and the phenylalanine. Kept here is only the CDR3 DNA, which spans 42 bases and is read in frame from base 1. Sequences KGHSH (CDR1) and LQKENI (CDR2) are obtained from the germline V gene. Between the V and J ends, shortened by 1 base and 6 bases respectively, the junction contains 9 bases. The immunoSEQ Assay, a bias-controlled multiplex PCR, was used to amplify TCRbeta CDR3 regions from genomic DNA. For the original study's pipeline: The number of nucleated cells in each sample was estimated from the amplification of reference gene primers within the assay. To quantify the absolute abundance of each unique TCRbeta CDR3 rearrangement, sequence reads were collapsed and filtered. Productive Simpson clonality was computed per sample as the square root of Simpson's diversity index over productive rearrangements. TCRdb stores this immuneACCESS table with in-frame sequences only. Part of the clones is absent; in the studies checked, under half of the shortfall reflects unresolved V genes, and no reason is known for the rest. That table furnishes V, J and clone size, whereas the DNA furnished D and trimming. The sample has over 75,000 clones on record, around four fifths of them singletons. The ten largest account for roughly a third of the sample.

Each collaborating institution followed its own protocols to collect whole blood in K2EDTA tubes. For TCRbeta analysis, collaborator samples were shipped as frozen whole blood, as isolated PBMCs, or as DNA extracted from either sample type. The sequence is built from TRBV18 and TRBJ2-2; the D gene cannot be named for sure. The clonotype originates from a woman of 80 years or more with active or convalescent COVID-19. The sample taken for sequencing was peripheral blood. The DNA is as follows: TGTGCCAGCTCACCACAACCTACCCCCGGGGAGCTGTTTTTT. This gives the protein CASSPQPTPGELFF.